This TCR beta chain was recorded in a study of blood T cell repertoires in COVID-19 (TCRdb year 2020). Some background on the complete study: Collaborator samples came from the United States, Italy and Spain and covered acute and convalescent phases of COVID-19. The prospective study material was composed of cDNA or gDNA derived from T cells, B-cell-depleted T cells, or PBMCs. Deeply sampled blood TCRbeta repertoires from subjects exposed to, actively infected with, or recovered from COVID-19 were included in the dataset. The repertoires were released in a freely available public database meant as a resource for research on the immune response to SARS-CoV-2. The samples were drawn from two sources: the first 160 participants of the ongoing ImmuneRACE study, and fewer than 1,500 subjects contributed by 6 global collaborators. Nearly every sample came with metadata listing a de-identified subject ID, COVID-19 status, age in years and sex. Where available, HLA class I and class II types were obtained from metadata supplied by the sample provider rather than from assay-based typing.

Collaborating institutions collected whole blood in K2EDTA tubes following their own protocols. Collaborator samples were shipped for TCRbeta analysis as frozen whole blood, isolated PBMCs, or DNA extracted from either sample type. Worth noting for this clone: This receptor's antigen is unknown. Base qualities were left out, and no much larger clone turns up one base away.

Clipping removes 3 bases from V and 2 bases from J, with 6 as the unmatched junction base count. For CDR1 and CDR2, the germline V gene (reference sequence) lists SGHKS and YYEKEE. The CDR3 starts with the cysteine, ends with the phenylalanine, and has 16 residues. CDR3 DNA is the only sequence kept; it has 48 bases, read in frame from the first base. The immunoSEQ Assay, a bias-controlled multiplex PCR, was used to amplify TCRbeta CDR3 regions from genomic DNA. The authors processed their data as follows. The number of nucleated cells in each sample was estimated by amplification of reference gene primers within the assay. Sequence reads were collapsed and filtered to measure the absolute abundance of every unique TCRbeta CDR3 rearrangement. For each sample, productive Simpson clonality was calculated as the square root of Simpson's diversity index over productive rearrangements. As stored in TCRdb, this immuneACCESS dataset retains in-frame rearrangements with V and J assigned. A fraction of the clones does not appear; measured against another copy, unresolved V genes explain less than half of the discrepancy, and the remainder lacks a known reason. V, J and clone size derive from that table, while D and trimming were established from the DNA sequence. A total of 120,000 or so clones appear in this sample, roughly 90% of them only once. Of the sample, 7.6% is held by the ten largest clones.

General study outcomes and caveats: Clinical and demographic metadata were provided uncurated, with the amount varying by source and participant.

This chain is built from TRBV5-5 and TRBJ2-3; TRBD2 aligns with 10 central bases. The sequenced sample consisted of peripheral blood. This TCR was sampled from a man aged 50-60 years with acute or convalescent COVID-19. DNA sequence: TGTGCCAGCAGCTCCGGACTAGCGGCTGTCACAGATACGCAGTATTTT. Its coded protein is CASSSGLAAVTDTQYF.